This is a list of T cell receptor beta chains from one sample in a study of T-cell memory formation after mild COVID-19. Using its own MiXCR run on the 5' RACE reads, TCRdb lists one record per CDR3 protein. The sample carries 110,000 to 150,000 distinct CDR3 sequences, approximately 26% recorded once. Sequenced input: PBMCs or a T cell subset sorted from them (not recorded which). These receptors all come from an adult woman who had mild COVID-19 (a few samples of this study predate the infection). Cell type and time point are not known. CDR3s include the opening cysteine and the closing phenylalanine or tryptophan. A D gene is named only where the DNA matches it firmly. The size entry is marked missing in some rows and otherwise reads once, few, many or a size class.

clone_size | j_call | v_call | d_call | cdr3_aa | cdr3_nt
- | TRBJ2-7 | TRBV7-9 | TRBD1 | CASSPQRGQEHSYEQYF | TGTGCCAGCAGCCCCCAAAGGGGACAGGAGCACTCCTACGAGCAGTACTTC
few | TRBJ1-1 | TRBV7-9 | - | CASSFLRVQGSTEAFF | TGTGCCAGCAGCTTTCTTCGGGTACAGGGAAGCACTGAAGCTTTCTTT
- | TRBJ2-7 | TRBV29-1 | - | CSVVGGINEQYF | TGCAGCGTTGTGGGGGGAATCAACGAGCAGTACTTC
- | TRBJ1-1 | TRBV6-5 | TRBD1 | CASSPRTGGTFTEAFF | TGTGCCAGCAGCCCACGGACAGGGGGCACTTTCACTGAAGCTTTCTTT
few | TRBJ2-6 | TRBV25-1 | - | CASEVDSGANVLTF | TGTGCCAGTGAAGTAGACTCTGGGGCCAACGTCCTGACTTTC
few | TRBJ2-7 | TRBV5-6 | - | CASSLEGRDPYEQYF | TGTGCCAGCAGCTTGGAGGGGCGGGATCCCTACGAGCAGTACTTC
few | TRBJ2-7 | TRBV18 | TRBD2 | CASSPGGYYEQYF | TGTGCCAGCTCCCCGGGAGGTTACTACGAGCAGTACTTC
- | TRBJ2-1 | TRBV5-6 | - | CASQVLPSNEQFF | TGTGCCAGCCAAGTGTTGCCTTCCAATGAGCAGTTCTTC
few | TRBJ2-5 | TRBV7-6 | - | CASSPPGKETQYF | TGTGCCAGCAGCCCGCCGGGGAAAGAGACCCAGTACTTC
- | TRBJ2-5 | TRBV7-2 | - | CASGMTGLEETQYF | TGTGCCAGCGGGATGACGGGACTCGAAGAGACCCAGTACTTC
few | TRBJ2-7 | TRBV6-5 | TRBD2 | CASSYSSGRASEQYF | TGTGCCAGCAGTTACTCCAGCGGGAGGGCCTCAGAGCAGTACTTC
- | TRBJ1-5 | TRBV6-1 | TRBD1 | CASSEGRQGAYRKQPQHF | TGTGCCAGCAGTGAAGGCAGACAGGGGGCTTATCGAAAGCAGCCCCAGCATTTT
- | TRBJ2-1 | TRBV29-1 | - | CSVFRGTYNEQFF | TGCAGCGTTTTCAGGGGAACCTACAATGAGCAGTTCTTC
once | TRBJ1-6 | TRBV19 | - | CASSWGNNSPLHF | TGTGCCAGTAGTTGGGGTAATAATTCACCCCTCCACTTT
- | TRBJ2-7 | TRBV5-1 | - | CASSPWDRSGGEQYF | TGCGCCAGCAGCCCATGGGACAGATCGGGGGGCGAGCAGTACTTC
few | TRBJ2-1 | TRBV30 | - | CAWRERGVPYNEQFF | TGTGCCTGGAGGGAAAGGGGTGTCCCCTACAATGAGCAGTTCTTC
few | TRBJ2-3 | TRBV5-6 | TRBD2 | CASSFNIWRGGLTDTQYF | TGTGCCAGCAGCTTCAATATCTGGCGGGGGGGCCTCACAGATACGCAGTATTTT
- | TRBJ2-3 | TRBV20-1 | TRBD2 | CSARALAGSASGAQYF | TGCAGTGCTAGAGCTCTAGCGGGGTCGGCAAGTGGTGCGCAGTATTTT
few | TRBJ1-5 | TRBV5-1 | TRBD1 | CASSPTGASQPQHF | TGCGCCAGCAGCCCGACAGGGGCCTCCCAGCCCCAGCATTTT
- | TRBJ2-2 | TRBV7-7 | - | CASSQGQNTGELFF | TGTGCCAGCAGTCAGGGACAGAACACCGGGGAGCTGTTTTTT
few | TRBJ2-3 | TRBV9 | TRBD2 | CASSPGTSGWDTQYF | TGTGCCAGCAGCCCCGGGACTAGCGGTTGGGATACGCAGTATTTT
- | TRBJ1-5 | TRBV4-3 | - | CASSQDSISNQPQHF | TGCGCCAGCAGCCAAGATTCGATTAGCAATCAGCCCCAGCATTTT
- | TRBJ2-1 | TRBV15 | - | CATSTGADHYNEQFF | TGTGCCACCAGCACCGGGGCAGACCACTACAATGAGCAGTTCTTC
few | TRBJ2-3 | TRBV18 | - | CASSLGGPDTQYF | TGTGCCAGCTCACTGGGGGGCCCAGATACGCAGTATTTT
- | TRBJ2-7 | TRBV19 | TRBD2 | CANSTPGLAYEQYF | TGTGCCAATAGTACCCCGGGACTAGCCTACGAGCAGTACTTC
- | TRBJ1-2 | TRBV7-6 | - | CASSLAGAGGYTF | TGTGCCAGCAGCTTAGCGGGTGCGGGTGGCTACACCTTC
- | TRBJ1-2 | TRBV15 | - | CATSRGWGAAVGYTF | TGTGCCACCAGCAGAGGTTGGGGGGCGGCAGTTGGCTACACCTTC
- | TRBJ1-2 | TRBV7-9 | TRBD1 | CASSSGQGPYYGYTF | TGTGCCAGCAGCTCGGGACAGGGGCCTTACTATGGCTACACCTTC
few | TRBJ1-1 | TRBV12-3/TRBV12-4 | TRBD1 | CASSGGQGDTEAFF | TGTGCCAGCAGTGGCGGACAGGGCGACACTGAAGCTTTCTTT
- | TRBJ2-2 | TRBV7-8 | - | CASRFPMRAETTGELFF | TGTGCCAGCAGATTCCCGATGCGGGCCGAAACCACCGGGGAGCTGTTTTTT
few | TRBJ2-1 | TRBV5-1 | TRBD2 | CASSLSGLAATYYNEQFF | TGCGCCAGCAGCTTGAGCGGACTAGCAGCAACATATTACAATGAGCAGTTCTTC
- | TRBJ2-1 | TRBV6-5 | TRBD2 | CASSYGLAGGNLNEQFF | TGTGCCAGCAGTTACGGGTTAGCGGGGGGGAATCTAAATGAGCAGTTCTTC
- | TRBJ2-7 | TRBV4-3 | TRBD2 | CASSQGGSGRAYEQYF | TGCGCCAGCAGCCAAGGGGGTAGCGGGAGGGCCTACGAGCAGTACTTC
- | TRBJ1-4 | TRBV25-1 | - | CASSGGEKLFF | TGTGCCAGCAGTGGAGGTGAAAAACTGTTTTTT
- | TRBJ2-5 | TRBV27 | TRBD2 | CASSLSGSGGAEETQYF | TGTGCCAGCAGTTTATCGGGAAGCGGGGGGGCTGAAGAGACCCAGTACTTC
few | TRBJ1-1 | TRBV29-1 | - | CSAGQRMNTEAFF | TGCAGCGCAGGACAGCGCATGAACACTGAAGCTTTCTTT
- | TRBJ2-2 | TRBV24-1 | - | CATSDLYTGELFF | TGTGCCACCAGTGATTTATACACCGGGGAGCTGTTTTTT
- | TRBJ1-2 | TRBV7-9 | - | CASSTVGQRYGYTF | TGTGCCAGCAGCACAGTCGGACAGCGCTATGGCTACACCTTC
few | TRBJ2-7 | TRBV11-2 | - | CASSLGRGYSYEQYF | TGTGCCAGCAGCTTGGGCAGGGGATATTCCTACGAGCAGTACTTC
- | TRBJ2-7 | TRBV12-5 | TRBD2 | CASGSGTSVYEQYF | TGTGCTAGTGGATCCGGGACTAGCGTGTACGAGCAGTACTTC
- | TRBJ1-1 | TRBV6-5 | TRBD1 | CASSYSGRGTEAFF | TGTGCCAGCAGTTACTCGGGCAGGGGGACTGAAGCTTTCTTT